This is a list of T cell receptor beta chains from one sample in a study of blood T cell repertoires in COVID-19. Method: immunoSEQ multiplex PCR; TCRdb's copy keeps in-frame clones and lacks some. Found here are 150,000 to 200,000 clones, roughly nine tenths of them singletons; the top ten hold approximately 9.9%. The specimen sequenced was peripheral blood. The origin of the receptors is a woman aged 55-69 years with COVID-19, enrolled during active disease. The CDR3 runs from the conserved cysteine through the conserved F or W. Each record gives: D gene, V gene, J gene, CDR3 protein, CDR3 DNA. D genes are given only for firm matches.

D: NA
V: TRBV6-6
J: TRBJ1-6
CDR3: CASIVSGVRESPLHF
DNA: TGTGCCAGCATCGTAAGCGGGGTTAGAGAATCACCCCTCCACTTT

D: NA
V: TRBV18
J: TRBJ2-5
CDR3: CASSPFVTSFTETQYF
DNA: TGTGCCAGCTCACCATTTGTTACTAGCTTCACAGAGACCCAGTACTTC

D: TRBD1
V: TRBV7-9
J: TRBJ1-5
CDR3: CASSFGDRGRSQPQHF
DNA: TGTGCCAGCAGCTTCGGGGACAGGGGGCGCAGTCAGCCCCAGCATTTT

D: NA
V: TRBV9
J: TRBJ1-5
CDR3: CASSVAGTKTQPQHF
DNA: TGTGCCAGCAGCGTGGCCGGGACAAAAACTCAGCCCCAGCATTTT

D: NA
V: TRBV27
J: TRBJ1-1
CDR3: CASSLQAGRTEAFF
DNA: TGTGCCAGCAGTTTACAGGCAGGGAGGACTGAAGCTTTCTTT

D: TRBD1
V: TRBV30
J: TRBJ1-5
CDR3: CAWDLQGAQGQPQHF
DNA: TGTGCCTGGGACCTACAGGGGGCGCAGGGACAGCCCCAGCATTTT

D: TRBD2
V: TRBV7-2
J: TRBJ2-2
CDR3: CASNPPTSGMGGELFF
DNA: TGTGCCAGCAACCCCCCGACTAGCGGGATGGGCGGGGAGCTGTTTTTT

D: NA
V: TRBV6-4
J: TRBJ2-2
CDR3: CASRRDSGTGELFF
DNA: TGTGCCAGCAGGAGGGACTCAGGAACCGGGGAGCTGTTTTTT

D: TRBD2
V: TRBV5-5
J: TRBJ2-2
CDR3: CASSSGTSGRPNTGELFF
DNA: TGTGCCAGCAGCTCGGGGACTAGCGGGAGACCGAACACCGGGGAGCTGTTTTTT

D: NA
V: TRBV6-2/TRBV6-3
J: TRBJ2-7
CDR3: CASSYSGSKYYEQYF
DNA: TGTGCCAGCAGTTACTCGGGCAGCAAGTACTACGAGCAGTACTTC